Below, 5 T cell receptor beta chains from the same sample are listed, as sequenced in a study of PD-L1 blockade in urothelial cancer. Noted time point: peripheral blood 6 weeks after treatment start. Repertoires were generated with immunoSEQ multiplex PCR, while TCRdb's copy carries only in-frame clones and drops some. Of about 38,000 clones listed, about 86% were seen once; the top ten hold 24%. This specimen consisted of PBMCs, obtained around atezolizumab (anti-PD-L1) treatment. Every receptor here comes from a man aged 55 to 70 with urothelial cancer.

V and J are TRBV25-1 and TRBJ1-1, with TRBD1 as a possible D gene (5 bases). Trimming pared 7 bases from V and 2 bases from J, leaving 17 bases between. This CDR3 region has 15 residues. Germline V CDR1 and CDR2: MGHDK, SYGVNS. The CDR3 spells CASMASGGGNTEAFF. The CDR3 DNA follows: TGTGCCAGCATGGCCAGCGGGGGAGGCAACACTGAAGCTTTCTTT.

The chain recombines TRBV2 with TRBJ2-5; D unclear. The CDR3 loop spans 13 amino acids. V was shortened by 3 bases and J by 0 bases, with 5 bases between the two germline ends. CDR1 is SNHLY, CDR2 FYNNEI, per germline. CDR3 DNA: TGTGCCAGCAGTGAGGCCAACCAAGAGACCCAGTACTTC. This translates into CASSEANQETQYF.

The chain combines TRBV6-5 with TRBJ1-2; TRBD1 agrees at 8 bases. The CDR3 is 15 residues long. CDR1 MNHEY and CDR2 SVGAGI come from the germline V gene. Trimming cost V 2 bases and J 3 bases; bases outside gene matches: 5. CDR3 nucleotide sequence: TGTGCCAGCAGTTACGACAGGGGAGCGGACTATGGCTACACCTTC. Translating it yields CASSYDRGADYGYTF.

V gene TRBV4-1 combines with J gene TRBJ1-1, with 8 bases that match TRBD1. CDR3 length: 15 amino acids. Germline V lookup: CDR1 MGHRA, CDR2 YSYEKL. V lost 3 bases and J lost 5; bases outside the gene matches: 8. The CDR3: CASSHLDRERTEAFF. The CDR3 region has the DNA TGCGCCAGCAGCCACCTGGACAGGGAGAGGACTGAAGCTTTCTTT.

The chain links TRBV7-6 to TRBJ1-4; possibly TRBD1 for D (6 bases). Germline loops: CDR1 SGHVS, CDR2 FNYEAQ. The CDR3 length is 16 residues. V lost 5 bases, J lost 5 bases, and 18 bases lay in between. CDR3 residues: CASSPWEGDPNEKLFF. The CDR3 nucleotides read TGTGCCAGCAGCCCTTGGGAGGGGGACCCAAATGAAAAACTGTTTTTT. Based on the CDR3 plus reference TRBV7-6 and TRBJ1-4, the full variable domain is GAGVSQSPRYKVTKRGQDVALRCDPISGHVSLYWYRQALGQGPEFLTYFNYEAQQDKSGLPNDRFSAERPEGSISTLTIQRTEQRDSAMYRCASSPWEGDPNEKLFFGSGTQLSVL.